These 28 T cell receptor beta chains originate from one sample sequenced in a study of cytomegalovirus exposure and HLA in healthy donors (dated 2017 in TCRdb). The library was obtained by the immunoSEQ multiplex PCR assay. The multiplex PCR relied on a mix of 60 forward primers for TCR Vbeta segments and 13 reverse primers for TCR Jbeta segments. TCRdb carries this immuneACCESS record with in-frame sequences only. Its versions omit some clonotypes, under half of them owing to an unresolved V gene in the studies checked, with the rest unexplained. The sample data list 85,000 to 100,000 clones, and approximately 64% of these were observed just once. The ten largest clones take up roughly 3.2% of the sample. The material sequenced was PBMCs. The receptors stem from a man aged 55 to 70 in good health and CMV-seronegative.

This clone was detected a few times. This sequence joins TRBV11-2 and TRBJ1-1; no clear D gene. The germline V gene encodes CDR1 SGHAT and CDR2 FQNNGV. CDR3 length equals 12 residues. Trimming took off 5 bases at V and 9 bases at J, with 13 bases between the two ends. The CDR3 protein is CASSPRLKKAFF. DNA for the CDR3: TGTGCCAGCAGCCCCCGACTGAAAAAAGCTTTCTTT. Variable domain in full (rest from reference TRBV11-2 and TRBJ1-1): EAGVAQSPRYKIIEKRQSVAFWCNPISGHATLYWYQQILGQGPKLLIQFQNNGVVDDSQLPKDRFSAERLKGVDSTLKIQPAKLEDSAVYLCASSPRLKKAFFGQGTRLTVV.

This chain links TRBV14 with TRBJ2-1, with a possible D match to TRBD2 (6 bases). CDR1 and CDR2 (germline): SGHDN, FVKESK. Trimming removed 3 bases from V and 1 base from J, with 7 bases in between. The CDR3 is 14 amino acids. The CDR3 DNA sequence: TGTGCCAGCAGCCAGCGGGGATCCTACAATGAGCAGTTCTTC. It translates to CASSQRGSYNEQFF.

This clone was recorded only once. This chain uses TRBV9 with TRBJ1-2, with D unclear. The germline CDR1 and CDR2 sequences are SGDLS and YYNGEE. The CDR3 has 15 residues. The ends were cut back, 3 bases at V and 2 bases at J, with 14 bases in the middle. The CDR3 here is CASSGEGGKNYGYTF. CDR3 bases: TGTGCCAGCAGCGGAGAGGGAGGAAAGAACTATGGCTACACCTTC. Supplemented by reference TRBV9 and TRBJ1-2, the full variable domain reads DSGVTQTPKHLITATGQRVTLRCSPRSGDLSVYWYQQSLDQGLQFLIQYYNGEERAKGNILERFSAQQFPDLHSELNLSSLELGDSALYFCASSGEGGKNYGYTFGSGTRLTVV.

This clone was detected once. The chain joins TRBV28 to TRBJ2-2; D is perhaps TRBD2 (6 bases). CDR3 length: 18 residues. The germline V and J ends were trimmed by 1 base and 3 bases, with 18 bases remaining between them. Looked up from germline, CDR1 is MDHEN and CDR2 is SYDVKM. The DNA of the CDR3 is TGTGCCAGCAGTTTATTCCCGCCGGGTGGGGGGTACACCGGGGAGCTGTTTTTT. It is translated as CASSLFPPGGGYTGELFF.

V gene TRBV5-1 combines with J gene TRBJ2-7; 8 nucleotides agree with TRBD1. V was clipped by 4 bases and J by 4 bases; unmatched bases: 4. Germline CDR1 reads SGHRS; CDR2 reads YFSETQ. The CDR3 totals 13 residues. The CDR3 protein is CASSQDRGYEQYF. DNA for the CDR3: TGCGCCAGCAGCCAAGACAGGGGTTACGAGCAGTACTTC.

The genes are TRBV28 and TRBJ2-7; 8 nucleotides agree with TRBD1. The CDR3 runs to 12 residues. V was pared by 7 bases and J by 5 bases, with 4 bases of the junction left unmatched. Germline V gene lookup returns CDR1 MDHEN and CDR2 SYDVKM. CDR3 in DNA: TGTGCCAGCAATCAGGGGGCCCACGAGCAGTACTTC. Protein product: CASNQGAHEQYF.

This CDR3 reads CASTLFSDTQYF. The CDR3 nucleotides read TGCGCCAGCACTCTATTCTCAGATACGCAGTATTTT. The rearrangement uses TRBV5-1 and TRBJ2-3; D ambiguous. The CDR3 contains 12 residues. Trimming shortened V by 6 bases and J by 4 bases, and 9 bases separated the two germline ends. CDR1 is SGHRS, CDR2 YFSETQ, per germline.

CDR3 nucleotides: TGTGCCAGTAGTCCGCGGACAGGGGCGAACACCGGGGAGCTGTTTTTT. This sequence encodes CASSPRTGANTGELFF. V usage is TRBV19 and J usage is TRBJ2-2; TRBD1 aligns across 9 bases. CDR1 and CDR2 (germline): LNHDA, SQIVND (reference sequence). This CDR3 has 16 amino acids. J was trimmed by 0 bases and V by 5 bases; bases with no gene match: 4. The full variable domain, its missing parts supplied by reference TRBV19 and TRBJ2-2, is DGGITQSPKYLFRKEGQNVTLSCEQNLNHDAMYWYRQDPGQGLRLIYYSQIVNDFQKGDIAEGYSVSREKKESFPLTVTSAQKNPTAFYLCASSPRTGANTGELFFGEGSRLTVL.

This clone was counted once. This CDR3 reads CASSESGNDDTEAFF. In DNA, the CDR3 is TGTGCCAGCAGTGAATCAGGGAACGACGACACTGAAGCTTTCTTT. The chain recombines TRBV6-1 with TRBJ1-1; weak D call: TRBD1 (5 bases). The CDR3 extends over 15 amino acids. Germline loops: CDR1 MNHNS, CDR2 SASEGT. V gave up 2 bases and J gave up 3 bases, with 13 bases separating them.

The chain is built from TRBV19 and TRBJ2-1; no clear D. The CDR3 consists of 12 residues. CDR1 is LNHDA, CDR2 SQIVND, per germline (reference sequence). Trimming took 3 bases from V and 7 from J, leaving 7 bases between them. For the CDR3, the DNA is TGTGCCAGTAGTATCCCCCTAAATGAGCAGTTCTTC. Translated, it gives CASSIPLNEQFF.

The CDR3: CASSQENRDQETQYF. Written as DNA, the CDR3 is TGTGCCAGCAGCCAAGAGAACAGGGATCAAGAGACCCAGTACTTC. The chain is built from TRBV4-2 and TRBJ2-5; TRBD1 might be the D (6 bases). Trimming left V 0 bases short and J 2 bases short, with 10 bases between. CDR1 and CDR2 from the germline V gene are LGHNA and YNFKEQ. The length of the CDR3 is 15 residues.

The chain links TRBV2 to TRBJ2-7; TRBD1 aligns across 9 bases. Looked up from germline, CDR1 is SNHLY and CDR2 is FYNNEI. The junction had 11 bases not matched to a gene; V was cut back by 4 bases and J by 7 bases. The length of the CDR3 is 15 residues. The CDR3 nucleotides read TGTGCCAGCAGTGGGGGACAGGGTTTAGTCGGAGAGCAGTACTTC. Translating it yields CASSGGQGLVGEQYF. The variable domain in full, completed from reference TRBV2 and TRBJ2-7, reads EPEVTQTPSHQVTQMGQEVILRCVPISNHLYFYWYRQILGQKVEFLVSFYNNEISEKSEIFDDQFSVERPDGSNFTLKIRSTKLEDSAMYFCASSGGQGLVGEQYFGPGTRLTVT.

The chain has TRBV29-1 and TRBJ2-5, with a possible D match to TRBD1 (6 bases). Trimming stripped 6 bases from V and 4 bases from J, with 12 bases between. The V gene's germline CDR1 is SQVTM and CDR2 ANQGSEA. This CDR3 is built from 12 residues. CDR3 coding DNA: TGCAGCGTGAGACAGGTTGGAGAGACCCAGTACTTC. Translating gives CSVRQVGETQYF. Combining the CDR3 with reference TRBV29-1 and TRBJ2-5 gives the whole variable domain SAVISQKPSRDICQRGTSLTIQCQVDSQVTMMFWYRQQPGQSLTLIATANQGSEATYESGFVIDKFPISRPNLTFSTLTVSNMSPEDSSIYLCSVRQVGETQYFGPGTRLLVL.

The CDR3 coding sequence is TGTGCCGCGGGGGCGGCTGTGACTGAAGCTTTCTTT. Amino acids: CAAGAAVTEAFF. This chain connects TRBV6-5 to TRBJ1-1; possible D gene TRBD1, 6 bases. This CDR3 region has 12 residues. CDR1 is MNHEY, CDR2 SVGAGI, per germline. V was trimmed by 11 bases and J by 5 bases, leaving 15 bases between them.

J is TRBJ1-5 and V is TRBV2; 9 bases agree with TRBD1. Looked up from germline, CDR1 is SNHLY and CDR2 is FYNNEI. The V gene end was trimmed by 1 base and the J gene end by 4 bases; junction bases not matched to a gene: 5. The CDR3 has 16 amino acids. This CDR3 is CASSEGVGTGNQPQHF. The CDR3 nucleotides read TGTGCCAGCAGTGAAGGCGTAGGGACAGGGAATCAGCCCCAGCATTTT.

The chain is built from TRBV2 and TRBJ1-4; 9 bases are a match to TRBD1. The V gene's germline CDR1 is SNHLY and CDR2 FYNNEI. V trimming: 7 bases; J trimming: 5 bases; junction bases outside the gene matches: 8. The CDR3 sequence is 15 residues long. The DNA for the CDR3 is TGTGCCAGCATTTATATGGGGACAGGGAATGAAAAACTGTTTTTT. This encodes CASIYMGTGNEKLFF.

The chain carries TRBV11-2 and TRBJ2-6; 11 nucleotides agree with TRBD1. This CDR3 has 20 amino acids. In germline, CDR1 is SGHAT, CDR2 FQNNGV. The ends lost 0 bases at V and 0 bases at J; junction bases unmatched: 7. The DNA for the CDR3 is TGTGCCAGCAGCTTAGATCTGGGACAGGGGGAAAACTCTGGGGCCAACGTCCTGACTTTC. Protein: CASSLDLGQGENSGANVLTF. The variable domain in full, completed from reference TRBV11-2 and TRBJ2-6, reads EAGVAQSPRYKIIEKRQSVAFWCNPISGHATLYWYQQILGQGPKLLIQFQNNGVVDDSQLPKDRFSAERLKGVDSTLKIQPAKLEDSAVYLCASSLDLGQGENSGANVLTFGAGSRLTVL.

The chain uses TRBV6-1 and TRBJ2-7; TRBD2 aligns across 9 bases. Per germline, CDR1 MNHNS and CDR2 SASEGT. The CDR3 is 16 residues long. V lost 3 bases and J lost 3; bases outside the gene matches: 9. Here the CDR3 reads CASSEGGLAGSYEQYF. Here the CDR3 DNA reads TGTGCCAGCAGTGAGGGCGGGCTAGCGGGGAGCTACGAGCAGTACTTC.

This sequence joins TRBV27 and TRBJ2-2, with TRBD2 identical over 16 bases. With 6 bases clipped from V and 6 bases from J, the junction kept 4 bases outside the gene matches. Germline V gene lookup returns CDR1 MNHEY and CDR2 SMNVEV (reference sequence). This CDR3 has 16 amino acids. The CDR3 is CASSGTSGRGPGELFF. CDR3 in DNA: TGTGCCAGCAGCGGGACTAGCGGGAGGGGTCCCGGGGAGCTGTTTTTT.

The CDR3 DNA is TGCGCCAGCAGCTTAGGACAGGACACAGATACGCAGTATTTT. It is translated as CASSLGQDTDTQYF. The chain uses TRBV5-1 and TRBJ2-3; 7 nucleotides align to TRBD1. Germline loops: CDR1 SGHRS, CDR2 YFSETQ. The CDR3 consists of 14 residues. The ends lost 2 bases at V and 2 bases at J; junction bases unmatched: 2.

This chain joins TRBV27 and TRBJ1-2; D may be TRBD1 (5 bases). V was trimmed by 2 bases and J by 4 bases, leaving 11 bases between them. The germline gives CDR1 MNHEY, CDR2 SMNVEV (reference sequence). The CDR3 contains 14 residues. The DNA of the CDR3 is TGTGCCAGCAGTTTAAGGGGCACTATCTATGGCTACACCTTC. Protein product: CASSLRGTIYGYTF.

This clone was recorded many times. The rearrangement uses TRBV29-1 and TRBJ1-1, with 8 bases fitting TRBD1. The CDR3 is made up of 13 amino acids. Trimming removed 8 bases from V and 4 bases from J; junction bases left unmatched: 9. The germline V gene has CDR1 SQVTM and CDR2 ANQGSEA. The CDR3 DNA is TGCAGCTTTTGGACAGGGATTGTCACTGAAGCTTTCTTT. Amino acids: CSFWTGIVTEAFF.

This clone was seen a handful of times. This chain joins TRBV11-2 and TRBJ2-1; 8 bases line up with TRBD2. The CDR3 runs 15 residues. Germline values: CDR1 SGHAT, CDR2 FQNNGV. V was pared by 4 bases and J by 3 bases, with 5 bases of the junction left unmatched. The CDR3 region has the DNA TGTGCCAGCAGCTCGTTAGCGGGATTCTACAATGAGCAGTTCTTC. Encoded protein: CASSSLAGFYNEQFF.

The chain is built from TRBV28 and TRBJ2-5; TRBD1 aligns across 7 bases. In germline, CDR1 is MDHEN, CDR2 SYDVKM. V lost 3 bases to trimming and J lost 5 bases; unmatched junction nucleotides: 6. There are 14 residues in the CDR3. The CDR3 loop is CASSFSTGEETQYF. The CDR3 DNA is TGTGCCAGCAGTTTCAGTACAGGGGAGGAGACCCAGTACTTC. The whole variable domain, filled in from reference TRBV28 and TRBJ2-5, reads DVKVTQSSRYLVKRTGEKVFLECVQDMDHENMFWYRQDPGLGLRLIYFSYDVKMKEKGDIPEGYSVSREKKERFSLILESASTNQTSMYLCASSFSTGEETQYFGPGTRLLVL.

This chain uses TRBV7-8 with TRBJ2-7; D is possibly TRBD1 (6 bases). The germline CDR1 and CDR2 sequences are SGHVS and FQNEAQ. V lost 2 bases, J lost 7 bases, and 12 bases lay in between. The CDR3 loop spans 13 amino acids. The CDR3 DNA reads TGTGCCAGCAGCTTACACAGGGATGGGGAGCAGTACTTC. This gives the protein CASSLHRDGEQYF. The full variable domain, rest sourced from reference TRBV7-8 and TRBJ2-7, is GAGVSQSPRYKVAKRGQDVALRCDPISGHVSLFWYQQALGQGPEFLTYFQNEAQLDKSGLPSDRFFAERPEGSVSTLKIQRTQQEDSAVYLCASSLHRDGEQYFGPGTRLTVT.

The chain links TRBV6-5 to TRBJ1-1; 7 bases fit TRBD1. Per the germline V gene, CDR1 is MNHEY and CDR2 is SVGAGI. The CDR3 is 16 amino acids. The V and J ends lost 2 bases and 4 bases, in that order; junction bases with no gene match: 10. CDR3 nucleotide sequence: TGTGCCAGCAGTTACCTAAAGGGGGCTGGGAGCACTGAAGCTTTCTTT. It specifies CASSYLKGAGSTEAFF.

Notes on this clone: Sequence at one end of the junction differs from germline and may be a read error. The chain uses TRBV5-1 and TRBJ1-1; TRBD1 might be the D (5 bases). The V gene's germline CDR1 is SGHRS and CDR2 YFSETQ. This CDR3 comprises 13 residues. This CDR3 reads CASSLEGNAEAFF. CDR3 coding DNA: TGCGCCAGCAGCTTGGAGGGGAACGCTGAAGCTTTCTTT.

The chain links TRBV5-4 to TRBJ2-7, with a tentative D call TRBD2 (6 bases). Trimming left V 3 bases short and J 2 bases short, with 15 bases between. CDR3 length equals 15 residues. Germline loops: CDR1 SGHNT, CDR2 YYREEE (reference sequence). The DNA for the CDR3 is TGTGCCAGCAGCTCAGGACTACGTCCGACCTACGAGCAGTACTTC. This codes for CASSSGLRPTYEQYF.